This T cell receptor (beta chain) emerged from a study of T-cell memory formation after mild COVID-19. TCRdb analysed the 5' RACE reads with MiXCR anew, one entry per CDR3 protein. The data contain about 470,000 distinct CDR3 sequences, 15% to 20% of them singletons. The CDR3 is 15 residues long. Germline V gives CDR1 SGHDN, CDR2 FVKESK. V was pared by 3 bases and J by 4 bases, with 5 bases of the junction left unmatched. This clonotype was seen only a few times. This sequence was found in an adult woman who had mild COVID-19 (a few samples of this study predate the infection). Cell type and time point are not known. The specimen was PBMCs or a T cell subset sorted from them (not recorded which). The genes are TRBV14 and TRBJ2-2; 7 bases match TRBD1. CDR3 region: CASSHLGQTTGELFF. CDR3 coding DNA: TGTGCCAGCAGCCACCTGGGACAGACCACCGGGGAGCTGTTTTTT.